One TCR beta chain is described in this entry. This entry comes from a study of cytomegalovirus exposure and HLA in healthy donors. Primers for the PCR totalled 60 Vbeta and 13 Jbeta. Clones were read by immunoSEQ multiplex PCR, and TCRdb kept only the in-frame ones, dropping some. The table shows about 200,000 clones, with about 81% occurring only once. V lost 7 bases to trimming and J lost 0 bases, with 13 bases between them. Germline CDR1 MNHEY, CDR2 SVGAGI. The CDR3 covers 14 residues. The chain is built from TRBV6-5 and TRBJ2-7; TRBD1 might be the D (6 bases). The TCR was taken from a middle-aged woman in good health and CMV-seronegative. The sequenced sample consisted of PBMCs. The chain's CDR3 is CASTARDNSYEQYF. The CDR3 nucleotides read TGTGCCAGCACCGCCAGGGACAACTCCTACGAGCAGTACTTC.